This T cell receptor (beta chain) was sequenced in a study of T cells after yellow fever vaccination. Study background: Preparation of fractions with low cell numbers was performed using SMART-Seq v4 Ultra Low Input.

As regards this clonotype: Its antigen is unidentified. Being one base from a much bigger clone, this may be a read error.

Conversion of TCR transcripts into cDNA relied on 5'RACE template switching, which added a universal primer site and UMIs. TCRdb re-analysed the 5' RACE reads in MiXCR, keeping a single row per CDR3 protein. The sample holds around 140,000 distinct CDR3 sequences, about 7.7% seen once. From germline, CDR1 is SGHNT and CDR2 YENEEA. V was cut by 4 bases and J by 6 bases, with 13 bases left in between. The CDR3 length is 14 residues. Notes on the study in general: Most clones from primary vaccination were detected again post-booster (almost 98% CD4, 88% CD8). The secondary response was weaker but peaked faster, day 5 versus 15.

This sequence was found in a young man who received the YFV17D yellow fever vaccine. Here the sequenced sample was CD4+ T cells sorted from PBMCs, taken 5 days after the yellow fever booster vaccination. V gene TRBV11-3 combines with J gene TRBJ2-1; possible D gene TRBD2, 6 bases. In DNA, the CDR3 is TGTGCCAGCAGCTCCACGGGAGACTTCAATGAGCAGTTCTTC. It encodes CASSSTGDFNEQFF. Supplemented by reference TRBV11-3 and TRBJ2-1, the full variable domain reads EAGVVQSPRYKIIEKKQPVAFWCNPISGHNTLYWYLQNLGQGPELLIRYENEEAVDDSQLPKDRFSAERLKGVDSTLKIQPAELGDSAVYLCASSSTGDFNEQFFGPGTRLTVL.